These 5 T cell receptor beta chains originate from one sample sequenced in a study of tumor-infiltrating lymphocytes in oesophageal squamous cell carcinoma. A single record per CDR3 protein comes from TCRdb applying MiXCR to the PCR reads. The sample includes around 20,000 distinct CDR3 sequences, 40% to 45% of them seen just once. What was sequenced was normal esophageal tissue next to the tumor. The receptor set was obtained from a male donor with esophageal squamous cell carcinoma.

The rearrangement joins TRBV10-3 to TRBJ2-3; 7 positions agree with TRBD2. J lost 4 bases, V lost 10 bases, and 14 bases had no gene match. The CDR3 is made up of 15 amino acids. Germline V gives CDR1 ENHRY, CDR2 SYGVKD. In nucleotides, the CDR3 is TGTGCCACCGGTGATGGGAGGGCGGTCCCAGATACGCAGTATTTT. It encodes CATGDGRAVPDTQYF.

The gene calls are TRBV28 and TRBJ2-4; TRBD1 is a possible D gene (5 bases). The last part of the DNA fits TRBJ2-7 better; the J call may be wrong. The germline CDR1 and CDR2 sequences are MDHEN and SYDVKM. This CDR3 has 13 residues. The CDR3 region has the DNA TGTGCCAGCGGTGGGGCCACCACCTACGAGCAGTACTTC. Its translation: CASGGATTYEQYF.

The CDR3 nucleotides read TGTGCCAGCAGCTCCCACGAGGGGGGCGGGATGCGGCACGAGCAGTACTTC. Its protein product is CASSSHEGGGMRHEQYF. The chain has TRBV7-2 and TRBJ2-4; possibly TRBD1 or TRBD2 for D (6 bases each). The J call may be wrong; the DNA end is better matched by TRBJ2-7. Germline CDR1 is SGHTA and CDR2 is FQGNSA. The length of the CDR3 is 17 residues.

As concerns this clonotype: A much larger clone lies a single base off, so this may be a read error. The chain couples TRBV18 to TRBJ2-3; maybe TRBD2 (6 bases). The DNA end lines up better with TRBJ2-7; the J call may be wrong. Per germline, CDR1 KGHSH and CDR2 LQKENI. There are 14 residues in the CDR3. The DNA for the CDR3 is TGTGCCAGCTCACAAGCTAGCGCACACAATGAGCAGTACTTC. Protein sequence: CASSQASAHNEQYF.

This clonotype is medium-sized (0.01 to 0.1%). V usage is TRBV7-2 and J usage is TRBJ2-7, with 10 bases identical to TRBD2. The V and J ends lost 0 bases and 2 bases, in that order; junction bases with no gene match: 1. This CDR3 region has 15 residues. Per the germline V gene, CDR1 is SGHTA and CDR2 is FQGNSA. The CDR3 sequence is CASSLASGGTYEQYF. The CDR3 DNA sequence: TGTGCCAGCAGCTTAGCTAGCGGGGGGACCTACGAGCAGTACTTC.